Below are 5 T cell receptor beta chains sequenced from a single sample in a study of T cell repertoires in cytomegalovirus infection. MiXCR was run by TCRdb on the reads, yielding one entry per CDR3 protein. Among roughly 310,000 distinct CDR3 sequences listed, 15% to 20% were seen once. The sample was PBMCs. These TCRs come from a human donor in good health (CMV status not recorded). Some clones in this sample may be carry-over from other donors' samples.

This clonotype was counted a few times. The V and J genes are TRBV6-1 and TRBJ1-6; D might be TRBD1 (5 bases). Trimming pared 6 bases from V and 9 bases from J, leaving 18 bases between. CDR3 size: 15 residues. CDR1 MNHNS and CDR2 SASEGT come from the germline V gene. CDR3 amino acids: CASSPSGQGISPLHF. In DNA form, the CDR3 reads TGTGCCAGCAGCCCCTCGGGGCAGGGAATTTCACCCCTCCACTTT.

This clonotype has just a few counts. The rearrangement uses TRBV18 and TRBJ1-5; D perhaps matches TRBD1 (5 bases). The V end was cut by 2 bases, the J end by 5 bases, with 13 bases between. Germline CDR1 and CDR2: KGHSH and LQKENI. This CDR3 is 15 amino acids long. DNA for the CDR3: TGTGCCAGCTCACCAGGGGCCCCCCCGGATCAGCCCCAGCATTTT. It yields the protein CASSPGAPPDQPQHF.

At least ten counts were recorded for this clonotype. J is TRBJ2-2 and V is TRBV12-3 or TRBV12-4; D is uncertain. The CDR3 has 13 residues. With 2 bases removed from V and 1 base from J, the gap between germline ends came to 2 bases. CDR3 protein: CASSLRNTGELFF. The CDR3 region has the DNA TGTGCCAGCAGTTTACGGAACACCGGGGAGCTGTTTTTT.

This clonotype was seen only a few times. The chain has TRBV28 and TRBJ1-6, with D perhaps matching TRBD1 (5 bases). Looked up from germline, CDR1 is MDHEN and CDR2 is SYDVKM. The CDR3 contains 14 residues. Deletions cut 7 bases from V and 9 bases from J, with 16 bases between. The CDR3 protein is CASTSGQGGSPLHF. DNA of the CDR3: TGTGCCAGCACCTCAGGCCAGGGTGGTTCACCCCTCCACTTT.

The chain combines TRBV28 with TRBJ2-7; D perhaps matches TRBD1 (6 bases). From germline, CDR1 is MDHEN and CDR2 SYDVKM. CDR3 size: 14 residues. With 3 bases removed from V and 6 bases from J, the gap between germline ends came to 15 bases. CDR3 bases: TGTGCCAGCAGTTTCGTCAGGGGAAATAGCGAGCAGTACTTC. It is translated as CASSFVRGNSEQYF.